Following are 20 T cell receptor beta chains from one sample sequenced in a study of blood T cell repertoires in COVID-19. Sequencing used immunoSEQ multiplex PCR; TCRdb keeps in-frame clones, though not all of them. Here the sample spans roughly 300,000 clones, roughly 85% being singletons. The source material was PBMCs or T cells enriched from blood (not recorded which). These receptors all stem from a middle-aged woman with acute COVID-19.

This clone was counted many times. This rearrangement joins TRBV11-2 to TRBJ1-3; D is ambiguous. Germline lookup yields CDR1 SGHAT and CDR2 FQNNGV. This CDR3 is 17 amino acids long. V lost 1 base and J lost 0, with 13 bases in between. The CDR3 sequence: CASSLVEAHNSGNTIYF. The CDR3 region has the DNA TGTGCCAGCAGCTTAGTAGAGGCACATAACTCTGGAAACACCATATATTTT.

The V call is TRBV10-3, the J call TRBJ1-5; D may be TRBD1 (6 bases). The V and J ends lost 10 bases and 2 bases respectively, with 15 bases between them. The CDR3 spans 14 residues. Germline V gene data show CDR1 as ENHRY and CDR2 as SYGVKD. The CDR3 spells CATNTQGGNQPQHF. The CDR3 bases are TGTGCCACAAACACACAGGGCGGCAATCAGCCCCAGCATTTT.

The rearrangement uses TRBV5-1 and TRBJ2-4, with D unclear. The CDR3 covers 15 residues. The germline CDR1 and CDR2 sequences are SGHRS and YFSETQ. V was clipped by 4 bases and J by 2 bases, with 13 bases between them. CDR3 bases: TGCGCCAGCAGCGCGGTTGAGGCGACCAAAAACATTCAGTACTTC. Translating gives CASSAVEATKNIQYF.

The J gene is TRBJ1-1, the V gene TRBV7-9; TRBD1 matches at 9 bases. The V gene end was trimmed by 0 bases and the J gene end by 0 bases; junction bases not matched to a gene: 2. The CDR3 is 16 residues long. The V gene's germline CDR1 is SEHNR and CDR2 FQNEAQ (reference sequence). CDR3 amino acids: CASSLAGDRVNTEAFF. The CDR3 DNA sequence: TGTGCCAGCAGCTTAGCAGGGGACAGGGTGAACACTGAAGCTTTCTTT.

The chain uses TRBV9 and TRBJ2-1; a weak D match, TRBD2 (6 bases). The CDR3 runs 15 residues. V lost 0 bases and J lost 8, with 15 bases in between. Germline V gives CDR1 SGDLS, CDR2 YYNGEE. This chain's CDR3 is CASSVGEAGLYEQFF. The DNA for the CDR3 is TGTGCCAGCAGCGTAGGGGAAGCGGGTCTTTATGAGCAGTTCTTC.

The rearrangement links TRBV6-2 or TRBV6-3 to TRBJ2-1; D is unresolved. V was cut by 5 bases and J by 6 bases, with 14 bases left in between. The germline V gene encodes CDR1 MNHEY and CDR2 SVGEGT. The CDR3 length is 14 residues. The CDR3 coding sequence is TGTGCCAGCAGTCCCCCCGGGTCGGTCAATGAGCAGTTCTTC. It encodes CASSPPGSVNEQFF.

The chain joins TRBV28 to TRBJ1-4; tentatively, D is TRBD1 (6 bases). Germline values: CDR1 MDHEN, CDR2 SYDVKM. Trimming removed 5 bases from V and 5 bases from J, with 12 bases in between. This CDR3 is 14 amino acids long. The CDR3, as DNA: TGTGCCAGCAGTGTAGGACAGCGGAATGAAAAACTGTTTTTT. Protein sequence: CASSVGQRNEKLFF.

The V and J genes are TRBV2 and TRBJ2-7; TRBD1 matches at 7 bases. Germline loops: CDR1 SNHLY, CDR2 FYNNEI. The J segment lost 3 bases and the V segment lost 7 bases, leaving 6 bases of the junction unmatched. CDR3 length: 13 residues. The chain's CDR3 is CASTGDSLYEQYF. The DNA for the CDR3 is TGTGCCAGCACCGGGGACAGTCTCTACGAGCAGTACTTC.

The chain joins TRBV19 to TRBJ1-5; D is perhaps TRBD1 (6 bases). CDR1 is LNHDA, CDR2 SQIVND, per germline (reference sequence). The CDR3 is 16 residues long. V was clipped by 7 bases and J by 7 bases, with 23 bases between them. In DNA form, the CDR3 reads TGTGCCAGTAACAGGGTTGGTGTATTAAGGGGCCAGCCCCAGCATTTT. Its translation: CASNRVGVLRGQPQHF.

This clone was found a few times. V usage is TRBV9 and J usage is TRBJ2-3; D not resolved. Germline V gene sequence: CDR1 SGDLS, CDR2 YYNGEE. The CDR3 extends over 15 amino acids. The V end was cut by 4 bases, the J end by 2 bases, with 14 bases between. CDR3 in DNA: TGTGCCAGCAGCCCCCATTTGGGCTCCACAGATACGCAGTATTTT. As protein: CASSPHLGSTDTQYF.

CDR3 loop: CASRRTGATSGNTIYF. The CDR3 DNA sequence: TGTGCCAGCAGACGGACAGGGGCTACCTCTGGAAACACCATATATTTT. The V gene is TRBV27, the J gene TRBJ1-3; TRBD1 matches 9 bases. From germline, CDR1 is MNHEY and CDR2 SMNVEV (reference sequence). This CDR3 is built from 16 residues. V was pared by 6 bases and J by 0 bases, with 6 bases of the junction left unmatched.

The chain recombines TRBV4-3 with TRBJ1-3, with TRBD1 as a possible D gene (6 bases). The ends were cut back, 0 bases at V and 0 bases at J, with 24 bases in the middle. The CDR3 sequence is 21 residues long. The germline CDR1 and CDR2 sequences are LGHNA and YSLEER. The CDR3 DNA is TGCGCCAGCAGCCAAGATGTTCCGACCGAGGCCGACAGGAGCTCTGGAAACACCATATATTTT. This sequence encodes CASSQDVPTEADRSSGNTIYF.

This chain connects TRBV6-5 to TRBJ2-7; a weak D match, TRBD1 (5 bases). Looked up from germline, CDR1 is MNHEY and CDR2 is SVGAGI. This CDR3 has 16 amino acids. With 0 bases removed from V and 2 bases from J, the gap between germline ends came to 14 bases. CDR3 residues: CASSYSGLRGTYEQYF. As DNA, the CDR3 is TGTGCCAGCAGTTACTCGGGCCTAAGGGGAACCTACGAGCAGTACTTC.

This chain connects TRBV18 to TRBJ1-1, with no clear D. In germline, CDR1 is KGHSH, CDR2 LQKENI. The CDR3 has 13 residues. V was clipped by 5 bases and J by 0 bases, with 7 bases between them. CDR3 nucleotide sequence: TGTGCCAGCTCAAGTGCGGTGAACACTGAAGCTTTCTTT. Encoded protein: CASSSAVNTEAFF.

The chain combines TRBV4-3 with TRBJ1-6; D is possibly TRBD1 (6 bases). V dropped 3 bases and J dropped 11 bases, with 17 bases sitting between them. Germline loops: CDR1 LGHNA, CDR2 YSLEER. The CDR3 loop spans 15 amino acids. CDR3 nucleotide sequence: TGCGCCAGCAGCCACCTAACAGGGAGGGAAACACCCCTCCACTTT. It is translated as CASSHLTGRETPLHF.

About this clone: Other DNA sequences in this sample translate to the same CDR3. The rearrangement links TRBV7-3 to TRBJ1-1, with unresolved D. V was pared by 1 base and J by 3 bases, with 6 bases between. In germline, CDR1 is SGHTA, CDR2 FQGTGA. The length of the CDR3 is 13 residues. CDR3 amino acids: CASSLNRDTEAFF. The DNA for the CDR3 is TGTGCCAGCAGCTTAAACCGGGACACTGAAGCTTTCTTT.

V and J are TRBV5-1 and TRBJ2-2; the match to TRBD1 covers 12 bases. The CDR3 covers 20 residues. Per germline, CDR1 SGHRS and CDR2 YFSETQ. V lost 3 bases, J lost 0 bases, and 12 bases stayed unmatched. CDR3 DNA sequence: TGCGCCAGCAGCTCGTTGGGACAGGGGGCAGGTATCGCGAACACCGGGGAGCTGTTTTTT. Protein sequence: CASSSLGQGAGIANTGELFF.

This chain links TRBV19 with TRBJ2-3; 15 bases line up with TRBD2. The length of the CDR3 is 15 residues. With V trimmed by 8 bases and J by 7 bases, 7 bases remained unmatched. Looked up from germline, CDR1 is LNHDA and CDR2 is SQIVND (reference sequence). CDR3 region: CASGGLAGGINTQYF. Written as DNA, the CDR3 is TGTGCCAGTGGGGGACTAGCGGGAGGTATAAATACGCAGTATTTT.

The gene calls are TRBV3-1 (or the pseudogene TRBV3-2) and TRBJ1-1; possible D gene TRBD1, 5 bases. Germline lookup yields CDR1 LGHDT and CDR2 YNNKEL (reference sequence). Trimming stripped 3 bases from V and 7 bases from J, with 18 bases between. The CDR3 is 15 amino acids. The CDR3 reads CASSHRQGRGDEAFF. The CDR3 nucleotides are TGTGCCAGCAGCCACCGTCAGGGTCGGGGGGATGAAGCTTTCTTT.

CDR3 in amino acids: CASSYKGARGYTF. The CDR3 DNA sequence: TGTGCCAGCAGTTATAAGGGGGCGAGAGGCTACACCTTC. This chain links TRBV6-5 with TRBJ1-2; 7 bases align to TRBD1. The CDR3 length is 13 residues. With 3 bases clipped from V and 8 bases from J, the junction kept 6 bases outside the gene matches. Germline V gene sequence: CDR1 MNHEY, CDR2 SVGAGI.